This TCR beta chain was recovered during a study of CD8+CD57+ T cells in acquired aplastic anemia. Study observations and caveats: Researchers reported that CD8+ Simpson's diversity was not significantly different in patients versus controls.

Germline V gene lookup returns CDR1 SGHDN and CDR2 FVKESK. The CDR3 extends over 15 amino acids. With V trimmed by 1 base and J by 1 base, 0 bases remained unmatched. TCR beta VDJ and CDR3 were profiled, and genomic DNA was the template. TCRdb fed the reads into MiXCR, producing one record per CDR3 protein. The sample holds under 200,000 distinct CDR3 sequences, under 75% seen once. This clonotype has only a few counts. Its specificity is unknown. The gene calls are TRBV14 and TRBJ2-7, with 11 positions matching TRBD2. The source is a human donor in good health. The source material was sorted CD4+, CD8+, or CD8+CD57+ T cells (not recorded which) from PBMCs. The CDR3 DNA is TGTGCCAGCAGCCAAGTAGCGGGAGGGTCCTACGAGCAGTACTTC. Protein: CASSQVAGGSYEQYF. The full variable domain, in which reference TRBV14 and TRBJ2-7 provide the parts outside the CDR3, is EAGVTQFPSHSVIEKGQTVTLRCDPISGHDNLYWYRRVMGKEIKFLLHFVKESKQDESGMPNNRFLAERTGGTYSTLKVQPAELEDSGVYFCASSQVAGGSYEQYFGPGTRLTVT.